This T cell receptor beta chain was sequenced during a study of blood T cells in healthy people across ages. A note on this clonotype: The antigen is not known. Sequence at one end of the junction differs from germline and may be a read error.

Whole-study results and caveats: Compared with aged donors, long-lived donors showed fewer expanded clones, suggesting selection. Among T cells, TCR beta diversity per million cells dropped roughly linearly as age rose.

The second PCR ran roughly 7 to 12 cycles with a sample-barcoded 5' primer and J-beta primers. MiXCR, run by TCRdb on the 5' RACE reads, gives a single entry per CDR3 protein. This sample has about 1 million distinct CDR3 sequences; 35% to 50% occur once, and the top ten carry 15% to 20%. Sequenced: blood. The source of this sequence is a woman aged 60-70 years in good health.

Here the CDR3 DNA reads TGCACCAGCAGCCCCGGACACTTCACAGATACGCAGTATTTT. Translation gives CTSSPGHFTDTQYF. V usage is TRBV5-1 and J usage is TRBJ2-3, with D possibly matching TRBD1 (5 bases). The CDR3 loop spans 14 amino acids. CDR1 is SGHRS, CDR2 YFSETQ, per germline.